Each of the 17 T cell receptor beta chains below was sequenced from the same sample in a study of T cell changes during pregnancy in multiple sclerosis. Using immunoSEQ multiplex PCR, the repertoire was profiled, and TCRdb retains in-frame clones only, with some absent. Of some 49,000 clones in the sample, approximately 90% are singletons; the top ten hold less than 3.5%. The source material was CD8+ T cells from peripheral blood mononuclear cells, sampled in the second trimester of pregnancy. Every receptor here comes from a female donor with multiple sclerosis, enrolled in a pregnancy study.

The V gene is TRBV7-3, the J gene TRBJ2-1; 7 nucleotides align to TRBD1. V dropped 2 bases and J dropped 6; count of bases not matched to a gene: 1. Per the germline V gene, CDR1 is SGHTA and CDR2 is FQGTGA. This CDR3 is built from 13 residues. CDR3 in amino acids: CASSLPGGNEQFF. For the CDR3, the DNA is TGTGCCAGCAGCTTACCAGGGGGCAATGAGCAGTTCTTC.

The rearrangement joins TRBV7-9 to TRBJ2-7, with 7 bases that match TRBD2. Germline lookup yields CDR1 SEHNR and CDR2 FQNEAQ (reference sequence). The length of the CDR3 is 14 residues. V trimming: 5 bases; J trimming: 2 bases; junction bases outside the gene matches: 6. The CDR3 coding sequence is TGTGCCAGCAGCCCGTGGGGAGGGGCCTACGAGCAGTACTTC. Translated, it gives CASSPWGGAYEQYF.

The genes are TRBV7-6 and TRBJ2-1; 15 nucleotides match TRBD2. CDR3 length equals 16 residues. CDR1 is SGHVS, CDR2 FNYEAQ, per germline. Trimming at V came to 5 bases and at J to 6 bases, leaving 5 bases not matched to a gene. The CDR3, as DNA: TGTGCCAGCAGCCCGTGGACTAGCGGGGGGGTCAATGAGCAGTTCTTC. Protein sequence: CASSPWTSGGVNEQFF.

The CDR3 sequence: CASSLEAGRADTQYF. In DNA form, the CDR3 reads TGTGCCAGCAGCTTAGAGGCAGGGAGGGCAGATACGCAGTATTTT. The chain has TRBV11-2 and TRBJ2-3; 7 bases align to TRBD2. Germline V gives CDR1 SGHAT, CDR2 FQNNGV. The CDR3 runs 15 residues. V shed 0 bases and J 4 bases; nucleotides not matched to a gene: 4.

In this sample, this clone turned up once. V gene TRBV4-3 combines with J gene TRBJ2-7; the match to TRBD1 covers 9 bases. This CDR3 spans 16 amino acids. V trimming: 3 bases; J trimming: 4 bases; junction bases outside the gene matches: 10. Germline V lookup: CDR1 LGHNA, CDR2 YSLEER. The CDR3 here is CASSHLPGQGSYEQYF. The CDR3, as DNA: TGCGCCAGCAGCCACCTCCCCGGACAGGGGTCGTACGAGCAGTACTTC.

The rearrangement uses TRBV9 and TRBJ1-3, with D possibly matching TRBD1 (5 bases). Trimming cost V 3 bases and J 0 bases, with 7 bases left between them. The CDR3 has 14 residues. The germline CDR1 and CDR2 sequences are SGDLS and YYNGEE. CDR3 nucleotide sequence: TGTGCCAGCAGCGGGGGCAGCTCTGGAAACACCATATATTTT. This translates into CASSGGSSGNTIYF.

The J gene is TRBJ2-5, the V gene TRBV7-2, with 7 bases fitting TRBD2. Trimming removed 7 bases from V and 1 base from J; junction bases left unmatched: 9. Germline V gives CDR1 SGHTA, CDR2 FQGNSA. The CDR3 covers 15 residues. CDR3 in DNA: TGTGCCAGCAACCCCGTGGGGGGGGTCCAAGAGACCCAGTACTTC. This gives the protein CASNPVGGVQETQYF.

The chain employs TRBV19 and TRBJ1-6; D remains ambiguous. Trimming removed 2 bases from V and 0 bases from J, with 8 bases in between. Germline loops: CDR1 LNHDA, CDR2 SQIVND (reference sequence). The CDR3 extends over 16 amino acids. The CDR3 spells CASSIQHSSYNSPLHF. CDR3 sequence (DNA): TGTGCCAGTAGTATACAGCACAGCTCCTATAATTCACCCCTCCACTTT.

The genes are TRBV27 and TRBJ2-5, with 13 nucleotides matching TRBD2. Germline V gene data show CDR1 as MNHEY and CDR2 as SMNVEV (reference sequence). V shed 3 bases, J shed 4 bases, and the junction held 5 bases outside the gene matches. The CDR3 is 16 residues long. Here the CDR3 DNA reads TGTGCCAGCAGTTTCAGCGGGACTAGCGGGGCAGAGACCCAGTACTTC. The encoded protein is CASSFSGTSGAETQYF.

The CDR3 bases are TGCGCCAGCAGCCACGACTCGACAGGGGGCGTCTACGAGCAGTACTTC. Translation gives CASSHDSTGGVYEQYF. The genes are TRBV4-1 and TRBJ2-7; 10 positions match TRBD1. The CDR3 is made up of 16 amino acids. Per the germline V gene, CDR1 is MGHRA and CDR2 is YSYEKL. V lost 3 bases, J lost 3 bases, and 8 bases stayed unmatched.

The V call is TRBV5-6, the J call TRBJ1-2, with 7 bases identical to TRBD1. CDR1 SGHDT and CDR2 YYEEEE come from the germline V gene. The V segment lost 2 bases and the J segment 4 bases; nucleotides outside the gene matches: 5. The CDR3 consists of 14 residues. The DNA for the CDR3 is TGTGCCAGCAGCTTTGGGACAGAAGTCTATGGCTACACCTTC. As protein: CASSFGTEVYGYTF. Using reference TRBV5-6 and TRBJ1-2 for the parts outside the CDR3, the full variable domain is DAGVTQSPTHLIKTRGQQVTLRCSPKSGHDTVSWYQQALGQGPQFIFQYYEEEERQRGNFPDRFSGHQFPNYSSELNVNALLLGDSALYLCASSFGTEVYGYTFGSGTRLTVV.

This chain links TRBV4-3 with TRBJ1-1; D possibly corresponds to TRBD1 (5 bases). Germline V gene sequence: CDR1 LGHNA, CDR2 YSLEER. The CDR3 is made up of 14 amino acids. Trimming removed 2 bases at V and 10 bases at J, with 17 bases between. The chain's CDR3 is CASSQYLGDTAAFF. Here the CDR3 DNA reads TGCGCCAGCAGCCAATATTTAGGGGATACGGCAGCTTTCTTT.

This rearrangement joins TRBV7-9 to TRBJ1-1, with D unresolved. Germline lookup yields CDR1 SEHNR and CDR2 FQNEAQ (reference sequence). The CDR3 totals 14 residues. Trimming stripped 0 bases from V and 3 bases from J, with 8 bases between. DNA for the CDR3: TGTGCCAGCAGCTTAGCACCACAGCACACTGAAGCTTTCTTT. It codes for CASSLAPQHTEAFF.

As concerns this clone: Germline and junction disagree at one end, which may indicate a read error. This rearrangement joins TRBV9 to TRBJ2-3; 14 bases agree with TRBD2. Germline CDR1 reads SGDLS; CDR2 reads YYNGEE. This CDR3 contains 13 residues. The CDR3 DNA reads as TGTGCCAGCAGCGGAGGGACTAGCGGGGGAGTGTGTTTT. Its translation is CASSGGTSGGVCF.

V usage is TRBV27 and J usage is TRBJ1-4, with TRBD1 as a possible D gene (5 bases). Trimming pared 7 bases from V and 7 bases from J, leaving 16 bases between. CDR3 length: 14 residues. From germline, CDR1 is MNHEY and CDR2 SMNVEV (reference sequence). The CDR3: CASTPLGGGEKLFF. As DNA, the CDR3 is TGTGCCAGCACCCCTTTGGGGGGGGGTGAAAAACTGTTTTTT.

The CDR3: CASRPDRGLSDTQYF. The CDR3 nucleotides read TGTGCCAGCAGACCGGACAGGGGACTTTCAGATACGCAGTATTTT. This chain uses TRBV2 with TRBJ2-3; TRBD1 agrees at 9 bases. CDR3 length: 15 residues. The germline V gene has CDR1 SNHLY and CDR2 FYNNEI. V gave up 6 bases and J gave up 4 bases; unmatched junction bases: 8. The entire variable domain, with the rest obtained from reference TRBV2 and TRBJ2-3, is as follows: EPEVTQTPSHQVTQMGQEVILRCVPISNHLYFYWYRQILGQKVEFLVSFYNNEISEKSEIFDDQFSVERPDGSNFTLKIRSTKLEDSAMYFCASRPDRGLSDTQYFGPGTRLTVL.

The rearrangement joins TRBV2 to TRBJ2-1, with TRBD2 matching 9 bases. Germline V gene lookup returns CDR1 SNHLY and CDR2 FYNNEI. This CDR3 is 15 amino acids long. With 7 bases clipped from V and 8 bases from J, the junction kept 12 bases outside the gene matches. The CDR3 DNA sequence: TGTGCCAGCAAAGCGGGGGGCGAGATATTCCATGAGCAGTTCTTC. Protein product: CASKAGGEIFHEQFF.